This TCR beta chain emerged from a study of blood T cell repertoires in COVID-19. Study-level information: Some COVID-19 samples were acute and others convalescent; all came from the United States, Italy and Spain. PBMCs, B-cell-depleted T cells, or T cells were the source of the cDNA or gDNA that made up the material.

Study processing details: The assay estimated nucleated cells by amplifying reference gene primers. The table came from immunoSEQ multiplex PCR; TCRdb's copy has only in-frame clones and leaves some out. That table supplies the V and J calls and clone size; D and trimming were determined from the DNA. The data hold roughly 130,000 clones, with about four fifths observed a single time. This clone was recorded a few times. This sequence originates from a woman at least 80 years old with acute or convalescent COVID-19. Sequencing used peripheral blood.

Written as DNA, the CDR3 is TGTGCCAGCAGCCCCACGAACAGGGGTCGGAACACTGAAGCTTTCTTT. Translation: CASSPTNRGRNTEAFF. The chain employs TRBV9 and TRBJ1-1; 7 nucleotides line up with TRBD1. The CDR3 length is 16 residues. The germline CDR1 and CDR2 sequences are SGDLS and YYNGEE. V was clipped by 4 bases and J by 1 base; unmatched bases: 10.